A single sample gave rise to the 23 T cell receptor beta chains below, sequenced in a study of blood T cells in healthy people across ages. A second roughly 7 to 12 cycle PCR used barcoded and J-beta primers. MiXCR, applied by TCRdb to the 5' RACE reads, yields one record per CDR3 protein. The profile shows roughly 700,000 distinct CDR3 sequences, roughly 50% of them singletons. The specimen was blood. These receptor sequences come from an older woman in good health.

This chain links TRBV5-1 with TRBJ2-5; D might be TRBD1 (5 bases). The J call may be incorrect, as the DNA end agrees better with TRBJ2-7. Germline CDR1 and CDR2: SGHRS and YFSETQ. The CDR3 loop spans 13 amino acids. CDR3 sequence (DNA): TGCGCCAGCAGCTTTGTGGGGCCATACGAGCAGTACTTC. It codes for CASSFVGPYEQYF.

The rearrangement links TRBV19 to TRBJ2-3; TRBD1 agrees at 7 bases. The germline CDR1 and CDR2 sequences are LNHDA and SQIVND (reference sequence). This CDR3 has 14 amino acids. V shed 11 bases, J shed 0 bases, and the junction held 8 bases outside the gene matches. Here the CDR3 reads CACAGTASTDTQYF. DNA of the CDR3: TGTGCCTGTGCTGGGACAGCTAGCACAGATACGCAGTATTTT.

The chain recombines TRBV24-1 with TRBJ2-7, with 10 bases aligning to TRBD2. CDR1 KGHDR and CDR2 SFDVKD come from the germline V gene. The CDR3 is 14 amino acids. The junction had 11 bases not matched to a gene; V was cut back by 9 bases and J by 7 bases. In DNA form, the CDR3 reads TGTGCCACCCGAGATGCTAGCGGGAGTAATGAGCAGTACTTC. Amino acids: CATRDASGSNEQYF.

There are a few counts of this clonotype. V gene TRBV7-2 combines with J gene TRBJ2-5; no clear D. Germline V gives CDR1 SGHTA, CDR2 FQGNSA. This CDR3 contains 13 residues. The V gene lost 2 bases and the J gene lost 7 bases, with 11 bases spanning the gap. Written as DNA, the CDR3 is TGTGCCAGCAGCTTAACCGGATTGGGGACCCAGTACTTC. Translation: CASSLTGLGTQYF. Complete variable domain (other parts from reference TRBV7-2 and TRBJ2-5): GAGVSQSPSNKVTEKGKDVELRCDPISGHTALYWYRQSLGQGLEFLIYFQGNSAPDKSGLPSDRFSAERTGGSVSTLTIQRTQQEDSAVYLCASSLTGLGTQYFGPGTRLLVL.

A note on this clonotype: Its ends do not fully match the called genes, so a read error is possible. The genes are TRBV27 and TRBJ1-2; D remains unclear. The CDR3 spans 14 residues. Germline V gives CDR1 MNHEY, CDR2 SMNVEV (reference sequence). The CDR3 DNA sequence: TGTGCCAGCAGTGTATCGAGCGGAGTACCGGGCTACACCTTC. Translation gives CASSVSSGVPGYTF.

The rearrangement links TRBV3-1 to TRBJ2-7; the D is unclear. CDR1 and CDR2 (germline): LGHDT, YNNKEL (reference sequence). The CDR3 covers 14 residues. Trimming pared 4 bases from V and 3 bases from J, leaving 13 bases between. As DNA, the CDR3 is TGTGCCAGCAGCCGGTTTTTCGGAGTCTACGAGCAGTACTTC. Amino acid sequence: CASSRFFGVYEQYF.

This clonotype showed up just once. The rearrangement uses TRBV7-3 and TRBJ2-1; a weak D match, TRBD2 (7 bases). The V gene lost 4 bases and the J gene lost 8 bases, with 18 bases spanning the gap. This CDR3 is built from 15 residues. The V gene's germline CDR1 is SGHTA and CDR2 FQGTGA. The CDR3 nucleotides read TGTGCCAGCAGCTCTTTTGGGGGGGCGAATGATGAGCAGTTCTTC. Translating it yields CASSSFGGANDEQFF.

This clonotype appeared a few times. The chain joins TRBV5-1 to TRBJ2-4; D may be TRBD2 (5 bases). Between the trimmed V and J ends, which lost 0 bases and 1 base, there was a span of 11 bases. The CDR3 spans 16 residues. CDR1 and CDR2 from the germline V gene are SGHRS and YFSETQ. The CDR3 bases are TGCGCCAGCAGCTTGGGGGGAAGGAGGGCCAAAAACATTCAGTACTTC. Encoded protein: CASSLGGRRAKNIQYF.

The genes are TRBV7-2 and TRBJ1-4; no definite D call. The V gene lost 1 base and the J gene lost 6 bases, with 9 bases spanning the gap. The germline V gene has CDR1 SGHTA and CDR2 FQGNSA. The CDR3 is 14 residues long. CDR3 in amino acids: CASSLDPSDEKLFF. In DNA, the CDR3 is TGTGCCAGCAGCTTAGACCCCTCAGATGAAAAACTGTTTTTT. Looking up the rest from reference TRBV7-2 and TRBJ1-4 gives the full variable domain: GAGVSQSPSNKVTEKGKDVELRCDPISGHTALYWYRQSLGQGLEFLIYFQGNSAPDKSGLPSDRFSAERTGGSVSTLTIQRTQQEDSAVYLCASSLDPSDEKLFFGSGTQLSVL.

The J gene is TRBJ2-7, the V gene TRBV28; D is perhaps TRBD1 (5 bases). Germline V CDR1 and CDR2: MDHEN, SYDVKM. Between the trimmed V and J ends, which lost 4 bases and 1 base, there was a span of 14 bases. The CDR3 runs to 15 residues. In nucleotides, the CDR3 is TGTGCCAGCAGTTCTGCTTCGACAGCTTCCTACGAGCAGTACTTC. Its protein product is CASSSASTASYEQYF.

The CDR3 region is CASSQAGTGWGDTQYF. CDR3 nucleotide sequence: TGTGCCAGCAGCCAAGCCGGGACAGGGTGGGGAGATACGCAGTATTTT. The chain uses TRBV4-2 and TRBJ2-3, with 9 bases fitting TRBD1. The germline V gene has CDR1 LGHNA and CDR2 YNFKEQ. Germline trimming cut 1 base from V and 5 bases from J; bases unmatched to any gene: 7. The CDR3 is 16 amino acids.

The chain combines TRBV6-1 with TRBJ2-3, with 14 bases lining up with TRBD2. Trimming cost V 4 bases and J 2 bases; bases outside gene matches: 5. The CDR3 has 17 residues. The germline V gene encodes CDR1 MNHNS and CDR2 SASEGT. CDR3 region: CASSGPGLAGVTDTQYF. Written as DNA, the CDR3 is TGTGCCAGCAGTGGTCCGGGACTAGCGGGGGTCACAGATACGCAGTATTTT.

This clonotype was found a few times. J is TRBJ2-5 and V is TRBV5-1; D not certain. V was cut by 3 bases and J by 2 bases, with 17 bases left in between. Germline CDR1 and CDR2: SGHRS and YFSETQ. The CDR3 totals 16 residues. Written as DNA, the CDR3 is TGCGCCAGCAGCTGGCAAGGCAGGATACCACAAGAGACCCAGTACTTC. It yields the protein CASSWQGRIPQETQYF.

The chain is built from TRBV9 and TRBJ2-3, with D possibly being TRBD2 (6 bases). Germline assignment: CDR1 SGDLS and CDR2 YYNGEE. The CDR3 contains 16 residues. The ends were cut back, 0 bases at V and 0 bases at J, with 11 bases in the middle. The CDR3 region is CASSVAPGLSTDTQYF. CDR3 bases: TGTGCCAGCAGCGTAGCCCCGGGACTTAGCACAGATACGCAGTATTTT.

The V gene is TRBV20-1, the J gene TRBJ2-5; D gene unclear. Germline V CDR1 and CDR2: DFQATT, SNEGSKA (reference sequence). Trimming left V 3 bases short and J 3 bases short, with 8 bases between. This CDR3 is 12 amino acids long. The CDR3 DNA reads TGCAGTGCTAGGCTTCGGGAAGAGACCCAGTACTTC. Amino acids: CSARLREETQYF.

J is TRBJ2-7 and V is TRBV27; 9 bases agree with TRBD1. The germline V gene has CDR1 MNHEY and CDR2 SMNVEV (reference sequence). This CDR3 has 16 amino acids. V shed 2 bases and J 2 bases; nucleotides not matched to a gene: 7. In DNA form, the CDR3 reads TGTGCCAGCAGTTTACTACGACAGGGGGGGGCCTACGAGCAGTACTTC. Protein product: CASSLLRQGGAYEQYF.

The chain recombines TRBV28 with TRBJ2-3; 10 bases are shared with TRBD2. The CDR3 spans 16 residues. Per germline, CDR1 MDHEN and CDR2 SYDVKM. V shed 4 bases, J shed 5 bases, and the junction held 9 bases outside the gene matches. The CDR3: CASSSSSGSREDTQYF. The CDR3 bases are TGTGCCAGCAGTTCATCTAGCGGGAGTCGAGAAGATACGCAGTATTTT. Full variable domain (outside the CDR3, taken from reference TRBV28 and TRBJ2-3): DVKVTQSSRYLVKRTGEKVFLECVQDMDHENMFWYRQDPGLGLRLIYFSYDVKMKEKGDIPEGYSVSREKKERFSLILESASTNQTSMYLCASSSSSGSREDTQYFGPGTRLTVL.

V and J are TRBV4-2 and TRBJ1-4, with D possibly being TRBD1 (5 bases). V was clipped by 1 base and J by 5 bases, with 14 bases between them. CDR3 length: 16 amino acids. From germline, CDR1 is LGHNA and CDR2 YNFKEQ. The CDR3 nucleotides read TGTGCCAGCAGCCAAGGGCGGGCAGGGAGGAATGAAAAACTGTTTTTT. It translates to CASSQGRAGRNEKLFF.

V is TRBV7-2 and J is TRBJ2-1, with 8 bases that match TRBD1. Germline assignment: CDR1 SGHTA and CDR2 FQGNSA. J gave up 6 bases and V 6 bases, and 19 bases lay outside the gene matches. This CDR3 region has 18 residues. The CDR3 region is CASSITFSWTGISNEQFF. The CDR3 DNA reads TGTGCCAGCAGTATTACGTTTTCTTGGACAGGGATTAGCAATGAGCAGTTCTTC.

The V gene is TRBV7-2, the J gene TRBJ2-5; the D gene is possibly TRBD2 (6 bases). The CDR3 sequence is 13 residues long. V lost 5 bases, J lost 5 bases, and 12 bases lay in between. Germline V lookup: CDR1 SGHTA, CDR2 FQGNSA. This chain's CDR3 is CASSQSSGETQYF. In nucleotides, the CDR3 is TGTGCCAGCAGCCAATCCAGCGGGGAGACCCAGTACTTC.

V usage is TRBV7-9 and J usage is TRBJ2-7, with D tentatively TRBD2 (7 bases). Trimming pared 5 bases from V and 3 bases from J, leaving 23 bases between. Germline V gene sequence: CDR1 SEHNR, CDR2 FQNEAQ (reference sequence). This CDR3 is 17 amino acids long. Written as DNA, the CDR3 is TGTGCCAGCAGCCGCGGGATCGGGGGGCCGCTAAACTACGAGCAGTACTTC. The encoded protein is CASSRGIGGPLNYEQYF.

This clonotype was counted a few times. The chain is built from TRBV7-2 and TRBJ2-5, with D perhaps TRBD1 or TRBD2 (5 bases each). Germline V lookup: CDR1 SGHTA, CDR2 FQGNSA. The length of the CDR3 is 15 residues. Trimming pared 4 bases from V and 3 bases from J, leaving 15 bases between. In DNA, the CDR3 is TGTGCCAGCAGCTACCTTGGGGGAACCGAAGAGACCCAGTACTTC. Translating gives CASSYLGGTEETQYF.

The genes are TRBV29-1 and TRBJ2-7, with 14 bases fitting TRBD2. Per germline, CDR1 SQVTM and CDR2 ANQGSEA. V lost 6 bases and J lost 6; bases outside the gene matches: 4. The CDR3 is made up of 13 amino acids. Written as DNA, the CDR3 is TGCAGCGTACGGACTAGCGGGAGGTTCGAGCAGTACTTC. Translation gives CSVRTSGRFEQYF.